A single sample gave rise to the 32 T cell receptor beta chains below, sequenced in a study of PD-1 blockade in classical Hodgkin lymphoma (dated by TCRdb to the early 2020s). The library was built by means of the immunoSEQ multiplex PCR assay. As stored in TCRdb, this immuneACCESS dataset retains in-frame rearrangements with V and J assigned. A fraction of the clones does not appear; measured against another copy, unresolved V genes explain less than half of the discrepancy, and the remainder lacks a known reason. The sample yields 70,000 or so clones; approximately 94% were counted once. Jointly, the top ten make up 6.5% to 8% of the sample. The sample's time point, from its label and the paper: cycle 1 day 1 (C1D1), immediately before nivolumab initiation. Every trial patient had relapsed following autologous stem cell transplantation, and prior brentuximab vedotin exposure was what differed among cohorts A, B and C.

This material consisted of peripheral blood mononuclear cells (PBMCs), taken at baseline. Receptors originate from a human donor with classical Hodgkin lymphoma.

The gene calls are TRBV19 and TRBJ1-5; D ambiguous. The germline CDR1 and CDR2 sequences are LNHDA and SQIVND (reference sequence). V was pared by 0 bases and J by 6 bases, with 15 bases between. This CDR3 spans 16 amino acids. The CDR3 region is CASSIDRGMDSQPQHF. As DNA, the CDR3 is TGTGCCAGTAGTATAGATCGAGGGATGGACTCTCAGCCCCAGCATTTT.

The CDR3 loop is CASSVSPGGEQYF. The CDR3 region has the DNA TGTGCCAGCAGCGTATCCCCGGGCGGCGAGCAGTACTTC. V and J are TRBV9 and TRBJ2-7; D is unresolved. V was clipped by 1 base and J by 6 bases, with 11 bases between them. The germline V gene encodes CDR1 SGDLS and CDR2 YYNGEE. This CDR3 has 13 residues.

The chain links TRBV2 to TRBJ1-5; no clear D. CDR1 SNHLY and CDR2 FYNNEI come from the germline V gene. CDR3 length: 14 residues. V was trimmed by 2 bases and J by 0 bases, leaving 5 bases between them. CDR3 region: CASSETFSNQPQHF. DNA of the CDR3: TGTGCCAGCAGTGAAACGTTTAGCAATCAGCCCCAGCATTTT.

This CDR3 is CASSHYSNTGELFF. The DNA for the CDR3 is TGTGCCAGCAGCCACTATTCCAACACCGGGGAGCTGTTTTTT. The rearrangement links TRBV11-2 to TRBJ2-2; D ambiguous. The CDR3 totals 14 residues. Germline assignment: CDR1 SGHAT and CDR2 FQNNGV. V lost 5 bases and J 2 bases, leaving 9 bases between the germline ends.

The V call is TRBV7-6, the J call TRBJ2-5; TRBD2 might be the D (7 bases). The V gene lost 4 bases and the J gene lost 0 bases, with 12 bases spanning the gap. The germline gives CDR1 SGHVS, CDR2 FNYEAQ. The CDR3 covers 15 residues. DNA of the CDR3: TGTGCCAGCAGCTGGGGGGGCGAGTACCAAGAGACCCAGTACTTC. As protein: CASSWGGEYQETQYF.

The chain links TRBV19 to TRBJ2-1; D might be TRBD2 (6 bases). The V end was cut by 3 bases, the J end by 4 bases, with 13 bases between. Per germline, CDR1 LNHDA and CDR2 SQIVND (reference sequence). The CDR3 runs to 15 residues. The CDR3 protein is CASSIFGSRYNEQFF. The CDR3 DNA follows: TGTGCCAGTAGTATTTTCGGGAGTCGGTACAATGAGCAGTTCTTC.

The CDR3 nucleotides are TGTGCCAGCAGCCAAGATTTGACAGTCGCCTACAATGAGCAGTTCTTC. It codes for CASSQDLTVAYNEQFF. The chain links TRBV14 to TRBJ2-1; the D gene is possibly TRBD1 (5 bases). The CDR3 is 16 amino acids. Trimming removed 0 bases at V and 2 bases at J, with 11 bases between. Germline V gene sequence: CDR1 SGHDN, CDR2 FVKESK.

The genes are TRBV18 and TRBJ2-7; TRBD2 agrees at 8 bases. Germline CDR1 and CDR2: KGHSH and LQKENI. V trimming: 1 base; J trimming: 6 bases; junction bases outside the gene matches: 14. The CDR3 runs 17 residues. CDR3 region: CASSPLPTNLLAVEQYF. The CDR3 coding sequence is TGTGCCAGCTCACCACTTCCAACAAACCTACTAGCGGTCGAGCAGTACTTC.

The CDR3 region has the DNA TGTGCCAGCAGTGAGTGGCTAGCGGGAGTATACGAGCAGTACTTC. It yields the protein CASSEWLAGVYEQYF. The rearrangement uses TRBV2 and TRBJ2-7; 10 positions match TRBD2. The CDR3 covers 15 residues. J gave up 4 bases and V 3 bases, and 6 bases lay outside the gene matches. Germline CDR1 is SNHLY and CDR2 is FYNNEI. The variable domain in full, with the rest retrieved from reference TRBV2 and TRBJ2-7, is EPEVTQTPSHQVTQMGQEVILRCVPISNHLYFYWYRQILGQKVEFLVSFYNNEISEKSEIFDDQFSVERPDGSNFTLKIRSTKLEDSAMYFCASSEWLAGVYEQYFGPGTRLTVT.

The chain is built from TRBV7-2 and TRBJ2-3; maybe TRBD2 (5 bases). Trimming took off 8 bases at V and 6 bases at J, with 9 bases between the two ends. CDR1 and CDR2 from the germline V gene are SGHTA and FQGNSA. The CDR3 has 11 residues. The CDR3 protein is CASEGWDTQYF. CDR3 DNA: TGTGCCAGCGAGGGCTGGGATACGCAGTATTTT.

This chain connects TRBV28 to TRBJ2-7; no reliable D call. CDR1 MDHEN and CDR2 SYDVKM come from the germline V gene. The CDR3 sequence is 13 residues long. Trimming removed 4 bases from V and 0 bases from J, with 7 bases in between. The CDR3 is CASSSHYSYEQYF. For the CDR3, the DNA is TGTGCCAGCAGTTCACATTACTCCTACGAGCAGTACTTC.

This chain links TRBV18 with TRBJ2-3, with 8 bases that match TRBD1. This CDR3 region has 15 residues. V was clipped by 1 base and J by 4 bases; unmatched bases: 4. Germline CDR1 KGHSH, CDR2 LQKENI. CDR3 residues: CASSPLTQGADTQYF. The CDR3 region has the DNA TGTGCCAGCTCACCACTAACACAGGGGGCAGATACGCAGTATTTT.

On this clone: The junction differs from germline at one of its ends, possibly a read error. In the same sample, other DNA sequences code for this CDR3. This chain connects TRBV9 to TRBJ2-7, with 9 bases identical to TRBD1. Germline values: CDR1 SGDLS, CDR2 YYNGEE. The CDR3 has 16 amino acids. The chain's CDR3 is CASSVGGDRDRYEQYF. Here the CDR3 DNA reads TGTGCCAGCAGTGTAGGTGGGGACAGGGATCGGTACGAGCAGTACTTC.

V and J are TRBV9 and TRBJ2-7; the D gene is possibly TRBD2 (7 bases). V lost 0 bases, J lost 7 bases, and 17 bases lay in between. The CDR3 covers 15 residues. Germline V lookup: CDR1 SGDLS, CDR2 YYNGEE. The CDR3, as DNA: TGTGCCAGCAGCGTAGGGGCGGCGGGGGCGGGAGAGCAGTACTTC. Protein product: CASSVGAAGAGEQYF.

This sequence joins TRBV4-1 and TRBJ2-7; TRBD2 aligns across 8 bases. Germline V gives CDR1 MGHRA, CDR2 YSYEKL. CDR3 length: 14 residues. Trimming cost V 0 bases and J 6 bases; bases outside gene matches: 4. This CDR3 is CASSQDGGALEQYF. The CDR3 nucleotides are TGCGCCAGCAGCCAAGACGGGGGGGCTCTCGAGCAGTACTTC.

The CDR3 sequence: CASRRAGGATEAFF. CDR3 coding DNA: TGTGCCAGCAGGCGAGCAGGGGGTGCCACTGAAGCTTTCTTT. The chain recombines TRBV6-5 with TRBJ1-1, with TRBD1 matching 7 bases. This CDR3 is 14 amino acids long. V lost 6 bases to trimming and J lost 4 bases; unmatched junction nucleotides: 8. Germline values: CDR1 MNHEY, CDR2 SVGAGI.

Of note for this clone: The junction differs from germline at one of its ends, possibly a read error. This chain links TRBV29-1 with TRBJ1-2, with D unclear. Germline CDR1 SQVTM, CDR2 ANQGSEA. The CDR3 covers 10 residues. The CDR3 is CSVDPSPDNF. DNA for the CDR3: TGCAGCGTTGACCCATCCCCGGATAACTTC.

This clone showed up just a few times. The genes are TRBV25-1 and TRBJ2-5; 9 positions match TRBD2. The CDR3 is 15 residues long. Germline trimming cut 8 bases from V and 1 base from J; bases unmatched to any gene: 8. Germline assignment: CDR1 MGHDK and CDR2 SYGVNS. DNA for the CDR3: TGTGCCAGCGGAGAGACTAGCGGACCCCAAGAGACCCAGTACTTC. This sequence encodes CASGETSGPQETQYF.

The chain uses TRBV19 and TRBJ1-5, with TRBD1 matching 10 bases. The ends lost 8 bases at V and 3 bases at J; junction bases unmatched: 7. This CDR3 is built from 15 residues. CDR1 is LNHDA and CDR2 is SQIVND in the germline V gene (reference sequence). The CDR3 DNA reads as TGTGCCAGTTCCCGGACAGGGGGATCCAATCAGCCCCAGCATTTT. Amino acid sequence: CASSRTGGSNQPQHF.

The chain carries TRBV2 and TRBJ2-7; 7 bases fit TRBD1. This CDR3 region has 15 residues. Germline V CDR1 and CDR2: SNHLY, FYNNEI. V dropped 6 bases and J dropped 0; count of bases not matched to a gene: 8. CDR3 protein: CASRQGSQSSYEQYF. The CDR3 DNA reads as TGTGCCAGCAGACAGGGGAGCCAGAGCTCCTACGAGCAGTACTTC.

The V and J genes are TRBV15 and TRBJ2-3; tentative D call: TRBD2 (5 bases). The CDR3 is 14 amino acids. Germline CDR1 reads LNHNV; CDR2 reads YYDKDF (reference sequence). The germline V and J ends were trimmed by 0 bases and 2 bases, with 6 bases remaining between them. Here the CDR3 DNA reads TGTGCCACCAGCAGAGATGACTACACAGATACGCAGTATTTT. It translates to CATSRDDYTDTQYF.

The CDR3: CASSSGAKNIQYF. CDR3 nucleotides: TGTGCCAGCAGTTCTGGAGCCAAAAACATTCAGTACTTC. The chain carries TRBV27 and TRBJ2-4; D unresolved. Germline V gene sequence: CDR1 MNHEY, CDR2 SMNVEV (reference sequence). V lost 4 bases and J lost 0, with 4 bases in between. The CDR3 has 13 amino acids.

The rearrangement joins TRBV28 to TRBJ2-7; 10 positions match TRBD1. V trimming: 7 bases; J trimming: 1 base; junction bases outside the gene matches: 10. This CDR3 has 16 amino acids. CDR1 and CDR2 from the germline V gene are MDHEN and SYDVKM. CDR3 amino acids: CASTSPGTGVSYEQYF. The CDR3 DNA follows: TGTGCCAGCACCTCGCCCGGGACAGGGGTGTCCTACGAGCAGTACTTC.

This clone was picked up one time. The CDR3 DNA reads TGTGCCAGCAGCTTTGTCGAAAGCGGCTCGGGGACCCAGTACTTC. Protein product: CASSFVESGSGTQYF. The chain is built from TRBV5-4 and TRBJ2-5; perhaps TRBD2 as D (5 bases). There are 15 residues in the CDR3. The V and J ends lost 2 bases and 7 bases respectively, with 18 bases between them. Germline CDR1 reads SGHNT; CDR2 reads YYREEE (reference sequence).

DNA for the CDR3: TGTGCCAGCAGTAGCAGGGATGGTCAGCCCCAGCATTTT. Protein product: CASSSRDGQPQHF. The J gene is TRBJ1-5, the V gene TRBV6-1; maybe TRBD1 (5 bases). The V end lost 5 bases, the J end lost 6 bases, and 11 bases lay between the germline ends. CDR1 is MNHNS, CDR2 SASEGT, per germline. This CDR3 has 13 amino acids.

This clone has only one observation. The chain couples TRBV7-3 to TRBJ2-2; 9 nucleotides agree with TRBD2. The junction had 9 bases not matched to a gene; V was cut back by 1 base and J by 0 bases. Per germline, CDR1 SGHTA and CDR2 FQGTGA. This CDR3 comprises 19 residues. The CDR3 nucleotides are TGTGCCAGCAGCTTAATTCATTTAGCGGGGGACTCGAACACCGGGGAGCTGTTTTTT. Protein sequence: CASSLIHLAGDSNTGELFF.

The chain uses TRBV4-3 and TRBJ2-1, with 10 positions matching TRBD2. The CDR3 loop spans 18 amino acids. CDR1 and CDR2 from the germline V gene are LGHNA and YSLEER. The junction had 8 bases not matched to a gene; V was cut back by 0 bases and J by 3 bases. In DNA, the CDR3 is TGCGCCAGCAGCCAAGATCCGACTAGCGGGCCAGACTACAATGAGCAGTTCTTC. Encoded protein: CASSQDPTSGPDYNEQFF.

V and J are TRBV27 and TRBJ1-2, with TRBD1 identical over 8 bases. V shed 5 bases and J 4 bases; nucleotides not matched to a gene: 6. Looked up from germline, CDR1 is MNHEY and CDR2 is SMNVEV (reference sequence). The CDR3 has 14 amino acids. The CDR3 bases are TGTGCCAGCAGTACCCTCGACAGGGGCTATGGCTACACCTTC. This sequence encodes CASSTLDRGYGYTF.

V gene TRBV11-1 combines with J gene TRBJ2-5, with 8 nucleotides matching TRBD1. The CDR3 runs to 14 residues. Germline CDR1 is SGHAT and CDR2 is FQDESV (reference sequence). V lost 3 bases to trimming and J lost 9 bases; unmatched junction nucleotides: 9. The CDR3 loop is CASSFSRQGSAQYF. CDR3 nucleotides: TGTGCCAGCAGCTTCTCCCGACAGGGGTCGGCCCAGTACTTC.

The gene calls are TRBV6-1 and TRBJ1-5; a possible D gene is TRBD1 (5 bases). Germline CDR1 and CDR2: MNHNS and SASEGT. CDR3 length equals 15 residues. Trimming pared 4 bases from V and 0 bases from J, leaving 10 bases between. CDR3 sequence (DNA): TGTGCCAGCAGTGGAGACAGAAATAGCAATCAGCCCCAGCATTTT. This codes for CASSGDRNSNQPQHF.

The chain links TRBV4-1 to TRBJ2-3; D call uncertain. The CDR3 totals 15 residues. Trimming took off 4 bases at V and 0 bases at J, with 11 bases between the two ends. The germline CDR1 and CDR2 sequences are MGHRA and YSYEKL. The CDR3 protein is CASSPGRPSTDTQYF. DNA of the CDR3: TGCGCCAGCAGCCCAGGCCGCCCTAGCACAGATACGCAGTATTTT.

The rearrangement joins TRBV11-2 to TRBJ2-5, with unresolved D. The V gene's germline CDR1 is SGHAT and CDR2 FQNNGV. The CDR3 contains 17 residues. V was pared by 2 bases and J by 0 bases, with 16 bases between. CDR3 region: CASSLLIGQEYQETQYF. In nucleotides, the CDR3 is TGTGCCAGCAGCTTATTGATAGGGCAGGAGTACCAAGAGACCCAGTACTTC.